Reported below is one T cell receptor (beta chain). The antigen is undetermined. CDR3 length: 15 residues. The germline gives CDR1 SEHNR, CDR2 FQNEAQ (reference sequence). TCRdb re-called the 5' RACE reads and gives one entry per CDR3 protein, without DNA. This sample's table reports roughly 280,000 distinct CDR3 sequences. These data come from a study of T cells expressing NK-cell markers. In the study overall: From sorted CD3+CD56+NKG2C+, CD3+CD56+NKG2C- and CD3+CD56-NKG2C+ T cells came the TCR beta repertoires.

Notes on the study in general: For a few donors, these clonotypes were likewise the leading ones in the CD3+CD56-NKG2C+ fraction.

This receptor was obtained from a man aged 18 to 30 in good health. The chain carries TRBV7-9 and TRBJ2-6; the TCRdb call, TRBD1, lacks DNA for checking. The sample comprised blood T cells: a sorted CD56 or NKG2C T cell subset, CD4+ or CD8+ T cells, or bulk PBMC T cells (not recorded which). The CDR3 protein is CASTETVSGANVLTF.